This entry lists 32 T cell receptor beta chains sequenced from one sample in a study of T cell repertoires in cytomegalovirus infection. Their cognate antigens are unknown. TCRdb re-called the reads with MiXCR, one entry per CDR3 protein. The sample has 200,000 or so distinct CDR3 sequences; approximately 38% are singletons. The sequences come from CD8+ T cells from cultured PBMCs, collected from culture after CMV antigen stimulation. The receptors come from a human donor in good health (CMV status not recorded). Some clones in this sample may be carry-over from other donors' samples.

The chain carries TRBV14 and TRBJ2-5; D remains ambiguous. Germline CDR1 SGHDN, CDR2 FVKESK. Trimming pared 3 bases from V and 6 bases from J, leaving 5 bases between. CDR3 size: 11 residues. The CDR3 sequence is CASSHSQTQYF. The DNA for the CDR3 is TGTGCCAGCAGCCACTCGCAGACCCAGTACTTC.

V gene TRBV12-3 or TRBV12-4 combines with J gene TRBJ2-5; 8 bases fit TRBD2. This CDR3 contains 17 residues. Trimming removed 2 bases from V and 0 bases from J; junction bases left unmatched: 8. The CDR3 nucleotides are TGTGCCAGCAGTTTAAGAGGAGCGGGGGTGTACCAAGAGACCCAGTACTTC. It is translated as CASSLRGAGVYQETQYF.

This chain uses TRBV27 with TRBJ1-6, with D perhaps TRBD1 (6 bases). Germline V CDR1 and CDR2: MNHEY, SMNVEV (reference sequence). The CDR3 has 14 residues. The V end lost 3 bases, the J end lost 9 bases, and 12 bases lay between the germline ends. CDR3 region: CASSLRGHGSPLHF. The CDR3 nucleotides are TGTGCCAGCAGTTTGCGGGGGCACGGTTCACCCCTCCACTTT.

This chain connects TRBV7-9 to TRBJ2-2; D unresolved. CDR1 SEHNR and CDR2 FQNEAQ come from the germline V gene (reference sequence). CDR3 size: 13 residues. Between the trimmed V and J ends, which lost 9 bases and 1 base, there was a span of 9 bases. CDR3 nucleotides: TGTGCCAGGGACGGCGAGAACACCGGGGAGCTGTTTTTT. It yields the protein CARDGENTGELFF.

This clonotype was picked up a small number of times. In DNA form, the CDR3 reads TGTGCCAGCAGTGAAGCCCAGGGGAATGAGCAGTTCTTC. Protein product: CASSEAQGNEQFF. The V gene is TRBV6-1, the J gene TRBJ2-1; weak D call: TRBD1 (6 bases). CDR1 is MNHNS, CDR2 SASEGT, per germline. Trimming stripped 0 bases from V and 7 bases from J, with 7 bases between. The CDR3 has 13 amino acids.

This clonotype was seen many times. The CDR3 reads CASSLSLNQPQHF. The CDR3 nucleotides read TGTGCCAGCAGCTTATCTTTAAATCAGCCCCAGCATTTT. V gene TRBV7-6 combines with J gene TRBJ1-5; D not certain. Germline loops: CDR1 SGHVS, CDR2 FNYEAQ. V lost 2 bases and J 4 bases, leaving 6 bases between the germline ends. The CDR3 sequence is 13 residues long.

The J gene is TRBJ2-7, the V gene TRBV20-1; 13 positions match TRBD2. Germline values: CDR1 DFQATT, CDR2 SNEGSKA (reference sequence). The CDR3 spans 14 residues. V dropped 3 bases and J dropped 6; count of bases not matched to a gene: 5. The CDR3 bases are TGCAGTGCTAGGGGGAGGACTAGCGGGGGCGAGCAGTACTTC. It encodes CSARGRTSGGEQYF.

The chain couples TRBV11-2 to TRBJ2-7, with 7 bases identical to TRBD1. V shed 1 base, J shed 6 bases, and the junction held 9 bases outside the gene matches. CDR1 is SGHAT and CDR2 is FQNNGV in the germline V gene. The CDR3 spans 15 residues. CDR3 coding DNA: TGTGCCAGCAGCTTAGTAGGGGGCCCTCTTCTCGAGCAGTACTTC. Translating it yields CASSLVGGPLLEQYF.

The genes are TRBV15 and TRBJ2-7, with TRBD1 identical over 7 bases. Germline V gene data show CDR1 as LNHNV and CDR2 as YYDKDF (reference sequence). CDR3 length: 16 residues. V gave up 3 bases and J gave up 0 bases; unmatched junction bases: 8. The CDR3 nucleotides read TGTGCCACCAGCAGCCCCGGGACAGTGAGCTCCTACGAGCAGTACTTC. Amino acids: CATSSPGTVSSYEQYF.

The CDR3 coding sequence is TGTGCCAGCAGCCTGAGGGCGAACACCGGGGAGCTGTTTTTT. This translates into CASSLRANTGELFF. This chain joins TRBV7-3 and TRBJ2-2; D may be TRBD2 (5 bases). V was trimmed by 5 bases and J by 0 bases, leaving 7 bases between them. The CDR3 spans 14 residues. Per germline, CDR1 SGHTA and CDR2 FQGTGA.

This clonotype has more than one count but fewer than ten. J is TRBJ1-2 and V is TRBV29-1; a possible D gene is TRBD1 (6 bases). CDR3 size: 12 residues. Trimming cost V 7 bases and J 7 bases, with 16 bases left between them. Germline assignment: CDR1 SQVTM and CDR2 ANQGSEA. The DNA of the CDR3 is TGCAGCGGATGGACAGAAGGAGGTGGCTACACCTTC. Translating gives CSGWTEGGGYTF.

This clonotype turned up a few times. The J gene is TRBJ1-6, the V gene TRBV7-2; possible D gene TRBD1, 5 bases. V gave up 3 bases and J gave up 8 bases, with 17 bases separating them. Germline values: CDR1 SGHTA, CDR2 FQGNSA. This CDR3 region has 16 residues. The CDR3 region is CASSLGGFPHDSPLHF. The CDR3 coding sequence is TGTGCCAGCAGCTTGGGGGGGTTTCCTCACGATTCACCCCTCCACTTT.

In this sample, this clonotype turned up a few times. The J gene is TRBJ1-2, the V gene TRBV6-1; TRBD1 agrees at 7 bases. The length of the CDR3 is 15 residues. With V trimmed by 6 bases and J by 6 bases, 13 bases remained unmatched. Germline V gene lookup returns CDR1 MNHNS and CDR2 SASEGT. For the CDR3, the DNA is TGTGCCAGCAGCGTTGGGACAGCTTCCACGGATGGCTACACCTTC. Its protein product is CASSVGTASTDGYTF.

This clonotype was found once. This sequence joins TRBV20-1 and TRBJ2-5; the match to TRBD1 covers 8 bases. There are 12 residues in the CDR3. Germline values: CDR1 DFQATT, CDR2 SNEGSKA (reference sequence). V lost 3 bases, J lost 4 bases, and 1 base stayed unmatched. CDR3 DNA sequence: TGCAGTGCTAGGGACAGGGCAGAGACCCAGTACTTC. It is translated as CSARDRAETQYF.

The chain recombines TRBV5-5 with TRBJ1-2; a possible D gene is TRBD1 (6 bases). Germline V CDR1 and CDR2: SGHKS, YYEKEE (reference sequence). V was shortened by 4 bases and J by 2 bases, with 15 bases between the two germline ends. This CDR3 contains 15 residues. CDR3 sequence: CASSPRGLENYGYTF. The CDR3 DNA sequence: TGTGCCAGCAGCCCCCGGGGGCTGGAGAACTATGGCTACACCTTC.

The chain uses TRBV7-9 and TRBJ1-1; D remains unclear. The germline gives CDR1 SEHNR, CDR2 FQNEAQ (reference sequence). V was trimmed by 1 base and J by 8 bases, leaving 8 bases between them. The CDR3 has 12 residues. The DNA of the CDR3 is TGTGCCAGCAGCTTAGACGGGGTGGAAGCTTTCTTT. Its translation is CASSLDGVEAFF.

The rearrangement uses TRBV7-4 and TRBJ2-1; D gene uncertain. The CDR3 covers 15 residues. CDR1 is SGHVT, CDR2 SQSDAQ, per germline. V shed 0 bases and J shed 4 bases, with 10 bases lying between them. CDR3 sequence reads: CASSLAQRNYNEQFF. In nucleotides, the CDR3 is TGTGCCAGCAGCTTAGCACAGCGAAATTACAATGAGCAGTTCTTC.

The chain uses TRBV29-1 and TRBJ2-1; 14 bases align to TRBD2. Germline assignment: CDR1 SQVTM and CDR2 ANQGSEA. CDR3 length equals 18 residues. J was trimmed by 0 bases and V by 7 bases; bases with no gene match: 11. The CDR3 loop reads CSAGGGLAGANSYNEQFF. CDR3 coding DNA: TGCAGCGCGGGAGGGGGACTAGCGGGAGCCAACTCCTACAATGAGCAGTTCTTC.

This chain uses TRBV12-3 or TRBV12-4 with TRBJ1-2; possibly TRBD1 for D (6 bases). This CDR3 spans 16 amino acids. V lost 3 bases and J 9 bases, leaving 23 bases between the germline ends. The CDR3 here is CASSFKGAGGGQSYTF. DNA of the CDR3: TGTGCCAGCAGTTTTAAGGGCGCGGGCGGGGGCCAAAGCTACACCTTC.

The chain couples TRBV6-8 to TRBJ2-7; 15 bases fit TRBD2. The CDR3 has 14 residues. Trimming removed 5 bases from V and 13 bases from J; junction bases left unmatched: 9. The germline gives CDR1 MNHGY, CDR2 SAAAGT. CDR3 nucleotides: TGTGCCAGCAGTGACGGACTAGCGGGAGGGGTGTGTTACTTC. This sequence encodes CASSDGLAGGVCYF.

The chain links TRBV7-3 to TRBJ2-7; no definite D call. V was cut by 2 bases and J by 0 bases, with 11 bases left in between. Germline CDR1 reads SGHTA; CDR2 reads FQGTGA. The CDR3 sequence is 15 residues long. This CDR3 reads CASSLETGHSYEQYF. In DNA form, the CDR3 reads TGTGCCAGCAGCTTAGAGACCGGGCACTCCTACGAGCAGTACTTC.

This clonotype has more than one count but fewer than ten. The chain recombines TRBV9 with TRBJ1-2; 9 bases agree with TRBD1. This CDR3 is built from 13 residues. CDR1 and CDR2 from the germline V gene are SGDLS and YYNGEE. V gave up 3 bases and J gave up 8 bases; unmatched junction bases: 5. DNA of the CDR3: TGTGCCAGCAGCGAGGACAGGGGAACGGGCTACACCTTC. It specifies CASSEDRGTGYTF.

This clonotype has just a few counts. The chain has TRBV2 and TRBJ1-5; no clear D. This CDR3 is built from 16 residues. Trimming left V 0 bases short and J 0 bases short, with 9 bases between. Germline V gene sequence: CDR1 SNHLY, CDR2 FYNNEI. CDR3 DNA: TGTGCCAGCAGTGAAGCGCGGGGAACTAGCAATCAGCCCCAGCATTTT. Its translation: CASSEARGTSNQPQHF.

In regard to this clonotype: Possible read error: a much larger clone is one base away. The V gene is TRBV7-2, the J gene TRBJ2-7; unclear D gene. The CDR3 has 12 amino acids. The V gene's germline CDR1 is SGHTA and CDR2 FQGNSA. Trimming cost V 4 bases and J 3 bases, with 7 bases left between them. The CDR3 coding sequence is TGTGCCAGCAGCTGGGTCAGCTACGAGCAGTACTTC. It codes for CASSWVSYEQYF.

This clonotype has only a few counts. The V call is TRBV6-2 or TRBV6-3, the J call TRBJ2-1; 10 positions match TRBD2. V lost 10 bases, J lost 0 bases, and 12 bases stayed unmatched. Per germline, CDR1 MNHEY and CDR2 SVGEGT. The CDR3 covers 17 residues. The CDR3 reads CATLPSGGLSSYNEQFF. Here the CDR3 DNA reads TGTGCCACCCTGCCTAGCGGGGGCCTTAGCTCCTACAATGAGCAGTTCTTC.

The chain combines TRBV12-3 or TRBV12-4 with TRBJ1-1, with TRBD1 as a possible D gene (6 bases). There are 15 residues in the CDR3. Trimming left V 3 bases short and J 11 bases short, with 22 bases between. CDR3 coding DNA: TGTGCCAGCAGTTTGAGTTTGACAGGACGTCCGCAGGCTTTCTTT. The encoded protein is CASSLSLTGRPQAFF.

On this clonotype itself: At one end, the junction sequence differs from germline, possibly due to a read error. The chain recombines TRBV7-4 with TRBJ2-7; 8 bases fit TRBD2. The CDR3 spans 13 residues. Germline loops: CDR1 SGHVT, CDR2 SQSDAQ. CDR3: CASSPREDDDQYF. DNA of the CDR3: TGTGCCAGCAGCCCGCGGGAGGACGACGATCAGTACTTC.

This CDR3 reads CASSLDPGLAITDTQYF. The CDR3 bases are TGTGCCAGCAGCTTAGATCCGGGACTAGCGATCACAGATACGCAGTATTTT. This chain joins TRBV11-2 and TRBJ2-3; 10 bases align to TRBD2. Germline values: CDR1 SGHAT, CDR2 FQNNGV. V was clipped by 0 bases and J by 2 bases; unmatched bases: 5. The CDR3 spans 17 residues.

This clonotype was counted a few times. The CDR3 spells CASSQDKSSTYEQYF. The CDR3 DNA sequence: TGTGCCAGCAGCCAAGATAAGAGCAGTACCTACGAGCAGTACTTC. The V and J genes are TRBV4-2 and TRBJ2-7; the D is unclear. Trimming removed 0 bases from V and 2 bases from J, with 11 bases in between. The CDR3 contains 15 residues. Germline lookup yields CDR1 LGHNA and CDR2 YNFKEQ.

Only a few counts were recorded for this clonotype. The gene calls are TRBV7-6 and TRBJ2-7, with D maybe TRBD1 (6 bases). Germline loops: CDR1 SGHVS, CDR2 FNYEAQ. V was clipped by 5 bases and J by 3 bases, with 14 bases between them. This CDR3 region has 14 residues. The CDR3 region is CASSISTGDYEQYF. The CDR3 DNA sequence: TGTGCCAGCAGCATCTCGACAGGAGACTACGAGCAGTACTTC. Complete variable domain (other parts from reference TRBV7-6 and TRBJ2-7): GAGVSQSPRYKVTKRGQDVALRCDPISGHVSLYWYRQALGQGPEFLTYFNYEAQQDKSGLPNDRFSAERPEGSISTLTIQRTEQRDSAMYRCASSISTGDYEQYFGPGTRLTVT.

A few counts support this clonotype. The CDR3 region has the DNA TGTGCCAGCAGCTTAAGAGGACGGTACACAGATACGCAGTATTTT. Its protein is CASSLRGRYTDTQYF. This rearrangement joins TRBV7-6 to TRBJ2-3; the D is unclear. Per germline, CDR1 SGHVS and CDR2 FNYEAQ. Deletions cut 2 bases from V and 2 bases from J, with 11 bases between. This CDR3 contains 15 residues.

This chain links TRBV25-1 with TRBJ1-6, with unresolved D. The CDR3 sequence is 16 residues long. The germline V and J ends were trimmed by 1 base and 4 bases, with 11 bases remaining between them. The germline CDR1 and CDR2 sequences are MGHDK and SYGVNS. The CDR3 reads CASSEWSPGYNSPLHF. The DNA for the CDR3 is TGTGCCAGCAGTGAATGGTCCCCAGGATATAATTCACCCCTCCACTTT.